Described below is a single TCR beta chain sequence and its context. Antigen: not known. The data are from a study of OX40 agonist ivuxolimab in advanced cancers. In the study overall: Patients took ivuxolimab, an agonistic anti-OX40 (CD134) antibody.

V lost 1 base to trimming and J lost 2 bases, with 6 bases between them. This CDR3 contains 13 residues. CDR1 SGHTA and CDR2 FQGNSA come from the germline V gene. Study-level results: The antigens recognized by the expanded peripheral T cells, that is their antigen specificity, were not determined. It was also the case that some nonresponders had low normalized T-cell clonal expansion.

TCRdb keeps only in-frame clones here, not all; method: immunoSEQ multiplex PCR. Of about 69,000 clones in the sample, about 80% were seen once. The sample in question was CD4+ or CD8+ T cells sorted from blood, obtained in a trial of the OX40 agonist ivuxolimab. The receptor's source is an adult with an advanced solid tumor such as melanoma, head and neck, liver or kidney cancer. The genes are TRBV7-2 and TRBJ2-7; unclear D gene. CDR3: CASSLGVAYEQYF. DNA of the CDR3: TGTGCCAGCAGCTTAGGCGTGGCCTACGAGCAGTACTTC.